These T cell receptor beta chains were read from a single sample in a study of CD8 T cells in Susac syndrome. TCRdb redid the calling of the immunoSEQ multiplex PCR reads with MiXCR, one entry per CDR3 protein. The table lists roughly 120,000 distinct CDR3 sequences, around 96% of them singletons, with roughly 0.087% in the top ten. Sequenced material: CD4+ T cells from PBMCs. The receptors were gathered from a human donor in good health. The conserved cysteine and the conserved F or W are not part of the CDR3 here. The order of the fields is V gene, J gene, CDR3 protein.

TRBV30	TRBJ1-5	AWSSRGGGSNQPQH
TRBV2	TRBJ2-5	ASSRQALQETQY
TRBV29-1	TRBJ1-1	SVEDRQGRFMNTEAF
TRBV7-9	TRBJ1-1	ASSLAIGQGF
TRBV7-9	TRBJ2-5	ASSLASGSETQY
TRBV20-1	TRBJ2-7	SASRGWNEQY
TRBV29-1	TRBJ2-3	SVEGRLSSTDTQY
TRBV30	TRBJ1-5	AWSVGSGNQPQH
TRBV7-2	TRBJ2-7	ASSLVGRNNEQY
TRBV12-3/TRBV12-4	TRBJ2-4	ASSFLGSIQY
TRBV29-1	TRBJ2-3	SVGYAGGPGDTQY
TRBV5-4	TRBJ2-7	ASSFPTGTNEQY
TRBV6-6	TRBJ2-5	ASSYSKTSGPETQY
TRBV6-2/TRBV6-3	TRBJ2-2	ASSPTRGNTGELF
TRBV5-1	TRBJ2-1	ASSSTAYNEQF
TRBV20-1	TRBJ2-3	SARDGTGGDTQY
TRBV4-3	TRBJ1-3	ASSQAPPSGGFGNTIY
TRBV5-6	TRBJ2-7	ASSLPSAGNYEQY
TRBV30	TRBJ1-4	AWSVLGGREKLF
TRBV18	TRBJ2-5	ASSPIRGETQY
TRBV7-2	TRBJ1-5	ASSHNPTGDQPQH
TRBV12-3/TRBV12-4	TRBJ2-7	ASGTIYEQY
TRBV7-2	TRBJ2-7	ASSLTSGINYEQY
TRBV12-3/TRBV12-4	TRBJ2-7	ASSPLMDRTGVSYEQY
TRBV6-5	TRBJ1-5	ASSYDYAQPQH
TRBV19	TRBJ1-3	ASSINPRDGNTIY
TRBV7-9	TRBJ2-1	ASSEGQGRGDEQF
TRBV7-9	TRBJ1-1	ASSLSRDTEAF
TRBV29-1	TRBJ2-7	SVDGMGSEGLQY
TRBV2	TRBJ2-2	ASSTPTGEYTGELF
TRBV5-1	TRBJ1-6	ASSLAAGNSPLH
TRBV29-1	TRBJ2-5	SVLTGAPETQY
TRBV5-1	TRBJ1-1	ASSFDPGGTEAF
TRBV19	TRBJ2-1	ASSIEASGSTYNEQF
TRBV2	TRBJ2-1	ASSGPYGYNEQF
TRBV2	TRBJ2-4	ASSTDRTLAKNIQY
TRBV2	TRBJ2-1	ASSEGERGNEQF
TRBV7-2	TRBJ2-2	ASSSTLLAGGTGELF
TRBV12-3/TRBV12-4	TRBJ2-7	ASSLTGGRPYEQY
TRBV6-2/TRBV6-3	TRBJ2-3	ASSYRLPSDTQY
TRBV5-1	TRBJ2-2	ASSLNPQTGELF
TRBV18	TRBJ2-7	ATCPDSYEQY
TRBV20-1	TRBJ1-4	SAPTGFNEKLF
TRBV6-5	TRBJ1-1	ASSYDLRGNTEAF
TRBV2	TRBJ2-7	ASSGAGYEQY
TRBV19	TRBJ2-6	ASSIRMDAGANVLT
TRBV19	TRBJ2-7	ASSSKATGSLNEQY
TRBV12-3/TRBV12-4	TRBJ2-3	ASSPPGPRAPDTQY
TRBV6-5	TRBJ2-2	ASSYTGANTGELF
TRBV7-8	TRBJ2-7	ASSPSVGYEQY